This T cell receptor (beta chain) was obtained from a study of low-dose radiotherapy and immunotherapy resistance in tumors. Study at large: Participants in Cohort 2 were given 1 Gy per fraction every two weeks, for 13 Gy over 26 weeks. Intravenous administration to patients comprised nivolumab at 240 mg every two weeks and ipilimumab at 1 mg/kg every six weeks.

The CDR3 sequence is 13 residues long. The germline V gene has CDR1 SQVTM and CDR2 ANQGSEA. V lost 5 bases and J 2 bases, leaving 12 bases between the germline ends. First-strand cDNA used TRAV- and TRBV-specific primers, covering alpha and beta chains. PCR amplification of the TCRs was performed with Phusion for about 20 PCR cycles, and it relied on a constant-region primer together with a V-primer adapter. Isolated mRNA underwent amplification by in vitro transcription. TCRdb re-analysed the reads in MiXCR, keeping a single row per CDR3 protein. Here the sample spans 55,000 to 80,000 distinct CDR3 sequences, approximately 26% being singletons. Many counts were recorded for this clonotype. Time point specified: before trial treatment.

The starting material was PBMCs, obtained before treatment. The rearrangement links TRBV29-1 to TRBJ1-2, with a weak D call TRBD1 (5 bases). The source of this sequence is a male donor with rectosigmoid adenocarcinoma. CDR3 in amino acids: CSVTLGENYGYTF. CDR3 coding DNA: TGCAGCGTTACACTGGGGGAGAACTATGGCTACACCTTC.